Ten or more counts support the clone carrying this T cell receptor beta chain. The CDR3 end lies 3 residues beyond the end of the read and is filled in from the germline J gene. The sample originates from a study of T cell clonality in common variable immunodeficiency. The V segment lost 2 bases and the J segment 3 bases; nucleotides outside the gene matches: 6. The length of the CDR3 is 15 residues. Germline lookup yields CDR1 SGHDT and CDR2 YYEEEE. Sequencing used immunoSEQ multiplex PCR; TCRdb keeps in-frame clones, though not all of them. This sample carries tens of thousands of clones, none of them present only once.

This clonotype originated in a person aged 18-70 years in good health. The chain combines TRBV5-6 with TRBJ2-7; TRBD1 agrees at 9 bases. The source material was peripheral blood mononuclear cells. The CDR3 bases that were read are TGTGCCAGCAGCTTTCCCGGGACAGGGTACTACGAG. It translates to CASSFPGTGYYE. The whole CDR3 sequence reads CASSFPGTGYYEQYF.